The 17 T cell receptor beta chains reported below all come from one sample, sequenced in a study of T cell responses to AZD1222 COVID-19 vaccine. The assay was immunoSEQ multiplex PCR, and TCRdb's table has in-frame clones only and misses some. The profile covers some 140,000 clones, with about 90% appearing a single time and about 2.1% taken by the ten largest. The material sequenced was peripheral blood, taken on day 0 of AZD1222 vaccination. The receptors here all came from an adult in good health.

The V gene is TRBV12-3 or TRBV12-4, the J gene TRBJ1-5; D gene ambiguous. V lost 6 bases and J 6 bases, leaving 9 bases between the germline ends. This CDR3 region has 12 residues. The CDR3 DNA reads as TGTGCCAGCAGGTCGGGTTCTCAGCCCCAGCATTTT. It specifies CASRSGSQPQHF.

The V gene is TRBV28, the J gene TRBJ1-2; no firm D call. This CDR3 region has 12 residues. The V gene lost 3 bases and the J gene lost 7 bases, with 9 bases spanning the gap. Germline values: CDR1 MDHEN, CDR2 SYDVKM. The CDR3 region is CASSLPATGYTF. The CDR3 DNA reads TGTGCCAGCAGTTTGCCCGCAACTGGCTACACCTTC.

The V and J genes are TRBV29-1 and TRBJ1-1, with a weak D call TRBD1 (6 bases). The germline V gene has CDR1 SQVTM and CDR2 ANQGSEA. Between the trimmed V and J ends, which lost 6 bases and 5 bases, there was a span of 13 bases. This CDR3 contains 12 residues. In nucleotides, the CDR3 is TGCAGCGTCCGCTACCAGGGGACTGAAGCTTTCTTT. Protein: CSVRYQGTEAFF.

J is TRBJ1-2 and V is TRBV5-1; D not resolved. This CDR3 is 14 amino acids long. The V end lost 1 base, the J end lost 4 bases, and 11 bases lay between the germline ends. Germline V CDR1 and CDR2: SGHRS, YFSETQ. CDR3 in DNA: TGCGCCAGCAGCTTGAACGGGGTCCCCTATGGCTACACCTTC. Translated: CASSLNGVPYGYTF. Complete variable domain (other parts from reference TRBV5-1 and TRBJ1-2): KAGVTQTPRYLIKTRGQQVTLSCSPISGHRSVSWYQQTPGQGLQFLFEYFSETQRNKGNFPGRFSGRQFSNSRSEMNVSTLELGDSALYLCASSLNGVPYGYTFGSGTRLTVV.

The chain recombines TRBV19 with TRBJ2-2; D perhaps matches TRBD1 (6 bases). The CDR3 contains 12 residues. Germline-derived CDR1 and CDR2 are LNHDA and SQIVND (reference sequence). Between the trimmed V and J ends, which lost 6 bases and 5 bases, there was a span of 7 bases. In DNA, the CDR3 is TGTGCCAGTAGCCAGGGGACCGGGGAGCTGTTTTTT. This codes for CASSQGTGELFF.

The chain employs TRBV3-1 (or the pseudogene TRBV3-2) and TRBJ2-3, with D hard to call. Germline V gives CDR1 LGHDT, CDR2 YNNKEL (reference sequence). The CDR3 sequence is 13 residues long. Trimming pared 8 bases from V and 2 bases from J, leaving 11 bases between. The CDR3 is CASHRPITDTQYF. The DNA for the CDR3 is TGTGCCAGCCATCGACCAATCACAGATACGCAGTATTTT.

CDR3: CASSRTGGSYEQYF. The DNA of the CDR3 is TGTGCCAGCAGCCGGACAGGGGGCTCCTACGAGCAGTACTTC. The chain has TRBV25-1 and TRBJ2-7, with 10 bases matching TRBD1. V lost 6 bases to trimming and J lost 0 bases; unmatched junction nucleotides: 2. The CDR3 consists of 14 residues. Germline V lookup: CDR1 MGHDK, CDR2 SYGVNS.

This chain connects TRBV10-3 to TRBJ1-2; a weak D match, TRBD1 (5 bases). The V and J ends lost 10 bases and 4 bases respectively, with 16 bases between them. The CDR3 totals 13 residues. Germline values: CDR1 ENHRY, CDR2 SYGVKD. This CDR3 reads CATASGVGYGYTF. In DNA, the CDR3 is TGTGCCACAGCGTCGGGGGTCGGCTATGGCTACACCTTC.

This chain links TRBV12-3 or TRBV12-4 with TRBJ1-5; D gene unclear. The V gene lost 6 bases and the J gene lost 4 bases, with 10 bases spanning the gap. The CDR3 loop spans 13 amino acids. Here the CDR3 DNA reads TGTGCCAGCAGAAGCAGATGGAATCAGCCCCAGCATTTT. It codes for CASRSRWNQPQHF.

The chain has TRBV2 and TRBJ2-1, with 10 positions matching TRBD1. Germline loops: CDR1 SNHLY, CDR2 FYNNEI. J lost 9 bases, V lost 6 bases, and 5 bases had no gene match. CDR3 length equals 13 residues. In nucleotides, the CDR3 is TGTGCCAGCAGGGGACAGGGGTATGGTGAGCAGTTCTTC. Translation: CASRGQGYGEQFF.

The chain has TRBV5-8 and TRBJ1-4; no reliable D call. V was cut by 3 bases and J by 1 base, with 13 bases left in between. The CDR3 runs 16 residues. Germline V gene lookup returns CDR1 SGHTS and CDR2 YDEGEE. The CDR3 sequence is CASSSGPKRTNEKLFF. The CDR3 DNA reads as TGTGCCAGCAGCTCCGGACCGAAGAGAACTAATGAAAAACTGTTTTTT. Together with reference TRBV5-8 and TRBJ1-4, the CDR3 gives the full variable domain: EAGVTQSPTHLIKTRGQQATLRCSPISGHTSVYWYQQALGLGLQFLLWYDEGEERNRGNFPPRFSGRQFPNYSSELNVNALELEDSALYLCASSSGPKRTNEKLFFGSGTQLSVL.

The chain joins TRBV29-1 to TRBJ1-2, with D maybe TRBD1 (5 bases). The CDR3 consists of 12 residues. Between the trimmed V and J ends, which lost 7 bases and 3 bases, there was a span of 12 bases. CDR1 and CDR2 from the germline V gene are SQVTM and ANQGSEA. In nucleotides, the CDR3 is TGCAGCGACTACAGGTCCCACTATGGCTACACCTTC. This codes for CSDYRSHYGYTF.

V usage is TRBV5-4 and J usage is TRBJ2-3, with D hard to call. Deletions cut 3 bases from V and 7 bases from J, with 9 bases between. Germline CDR1 and CDR2: SGHNT and YYREEE (reference sequence). The CDR3 length is 12 residues. The CDR3 bases are TGTGCCAGCAGCTGGCACTCAAATACGCAGTATTTT. Translation gives CASSWHSNTQYF.

The genes are TRBV19 and TRBJ1-1; 9 bases fit TRBD1. Per the germline V gene, CDR1 is LNHDA and CDR2 is SQIVND (reference sequence). The CDR3 runs 15 residues. V lost 6 bases and J lost 0; bases outside the gene matches: 5. The CDR3 spells CASREDRGMNTEAFF. The CDR3 DNA reads TGTGCCAGTAGGGAGGACAGGGGTATGAACACTGAAGCTTTCTTT.

The count of this clone is one. The V and J genes are TRBV19 and TRBJ2-3, with 9 bases fitting TRBD1. The CDR3 loop spans 14 amino acids. Germline CDR1 and CDR2: LNHDA and SQIVND (reference sequence). Germline trimming cut 8 bases from V and 1 base from J; bases unmatched to any gene: 4. The CDR3 spells CASGYRGRTDTQYF. DNA for the CDR3: TGTGCCAGTGGTTACAGGGGGCGCACAGATACGCAGTATTTT.

The chain has TRBV29-1 and TRBJ1-1; D possibly corresponds to TRBD1 (5 bases). This CDR3 region has 14 residues. Between the trimmed V and J ends, which lost 6 bases and 4 bases, there was a span of 18 bases. Germline V gene sequence: CDR1 SQVTM, CDR2 ANQGSEA. Written as DNA, the CDR3 is TGCAGCGTACACGGGGTTTCAGGGAGCACTGAAGCTTTCTTT. As protein: CSVHGVSGSTEAFF.

The rearrangement uses TRBV19 and TRBJ2-3; D gene uncertain. Per the germline V gene, CDR1 is LNHDA and CDR2 is SQIVND (reference sequence). V lost 4 bases to trimming and J lost 6 bases, with 8 bases between them. CDR3 length equals 12 residues. The CDR3 nucleotides are TGTGCCAGTAGTACCTCCAAGGATACGCAGTATTTT. It specifies CASSTSKDTQYF.